What follows is one T cell receptor beta chain and its context. The method was immunoSEQ multiplex PCR; TCRdb's version includes in-frame clones alone and lacks a portion of them. The table shows roughly 760,000 clones, with under 80% occurring only once. This sample was taken from a study of shared clonotypes between healthy human individuals. The CDR3 runs to 16 residues. V lost 6 bases to trimming and J lost 4 bases; unmatched junction nucleotides: 6. Germline CDR1 and CDR2: MNHEY and SMNVEV (reference sequence). The V and J genes are TRBV27 and TRBJ2-1; TRBD2 aligns across 13 bases. The TCR comes from a woman in her twenties or thirties in good health. The material sequenced was memory CD4+ T cells sorted from blood. Subset indicated: CD45RA-negative fraction. The CDR3 bases are TGTGCCAGCAGCTTGCGACTAGCGGGAGGTTACAATGAGCAGTTCTTC. Encoded protein: CASSLRLAGGYNEQFF.